Below are 26 T cell receptor beta chains sequenced from a single sample in a study of blood T cell repertoires in COVID-19. Sequencing used immunoSEQ multiplex PCR; TCRdb keeps in-frame clones, though not all of them. This table has some 100,000 clones, over 60% appearing once. What was sequenced was peripheral blood. Receptors originate from a human donor in a cohort sampled during active or convalescent COVID-19.

The chain joins TRBV19 to TRBJ2-1, with D maybe TRBD2 (5 bases). V was pared by 5 bases and J by 10 bases, with 12 bases between. The germline CDR1 and CDR2 sequences are LNHDA and SQIVND (reference sequence). This CDR3 comprises 12 residues. The CDR3 loop reads CASSHSASEQFF. The CDR3 DNA reads as TGTGCCAGTAGTCATAGCGCGTCCGAGCAGTTCTTC.

The chain carries TRBV7-3 and TRBJ2-3; a weak D match, TRBD2 (6 bases). V lost 2 bases, J lost 5 bases, and 17 bases lay in between. This CDR3 contains 16 residues. Germline CDR1 is SGHTA and CDR2 is FQGTGA. CDR3 DNA: TGTGCCAGCAGCTTAGGTAGCGGAAGGTTAGGAGATACGCAGTATTTT. Protein product: CASSLGSGRLGDTQYF.

The chain is built from TRBV7-9 and TRBJ1-1; TRBD1 matches at 8 bases. Germline loops: CDR1 SEHNR, CDR2 FQNEAQ (reference sequence). The CDR3 extends over 17 amino acids. J gave up 4 bases and V 5 bases, and 15 bases lay outside the gene matches. In DNA form, the CDR3 reads TGTGCCAGCAGCCCGGTCTCAGGGGGCCGACAAAGCACTGAAGCTTTCTTT. Its protein product is CASSPVSGGRQSTEAFF.

The chain carries TRBV6-1 and TRBJ1-3; the match to TRBD1 covers 7 bases. The germline V gene has CDR1 MNHNS and CDR2 SASEGT. V lost 3 bases, J lost 4 bases, and 15 bases stayed unmatched. The CDR3 length is 18 residues. The CDR3 sequence is CASSERVGLWDSGNTIYF. The CDR3 DNA is TGTGCCAGCAGTGAGAGGGTTGGGCTTTGGGACAGCGGAAACACCATATATTTT.

V is TRBV4-1 and J is TRBJ1-2; no firm D call. Between the trimmed V and J ends, which lost 2 bases and 8 bases, there was a span of 12 bases. The CDR3 extends over 13 amino acids. Germline CDR1 reads MGHRA; CDR2 reads YSYEKL. The DNA of the CDR3 is TGCGCCAGCAGCCAAACGGGGAAGGACGGCTACACCTTC. Its translation is CASSQTGKDGYTF.

The chain has TRBV7-2 and TRBJ2-7; 7 bases line up with TRBD1. The length of the CDR3 is 15 residues. Germline trimming cut 0 bases from V and 2 bases from J; bases unmatched to any gene: 4. The germline gives CDR1 SGHTA, CDR2 FQGNSA. The CDR3 region is CASSLAPQGAYEQYF. Written as DNA, the CDR3 is TGTGCCAGCAGCTTAGCGCCCCAGGGGGCCTACGAGCAGTACTTC.

The J gene is TRBJ2-2, the V gene TRBV6-5, with TRBD1 identical over 9 bases. This CDR3 region has 15 residues. From germline, CDR1 is MNHEY and CDR2 SVGAGI. Trimming cost V 7 bases and J 4 bases; bases outside gene matches: 7. In nucleotides, the CDR3 is TGTGCCAGCAACCACAGGGGGCTGAGCACCGGGGAGCTGTTTTTT. It specifies CASNHRGLSTGELFF.

The genes are TRBV28 and TRBJ1-5; no reliable D call. CDR1 MDHEN and CDR2 SYDVKM come from the germline V gene. This CDR3 comprises 13 residues. The V and J ends lost 7 bases and 6 bases respectively, with 13 bases between them. This CDR3 reads CASNGQAFQPQHF. CDR3 DNA sequence: TGTGCCAGCAATGGGCAGGCGTTTCAGCCCCAGCATTTT.

The rearrangement links TRBV19 to TRBJ2-7; TRBD1 matches at 7 bases. Germline CDR1 LNHDA, CDR2 SQIVND (reference sequence). J lost 0 bases, V lost 11 bases, and 7 bases had no gene match. This CDR3 has 13 amino acids. The CDR3 loop reads CAPATGSSYEQYF. As DNA, the CDR3 is TGTGCCCCAGCGACAGGGAGCTCCTACGAGCAGTACTTC.

About this clone itself: The sample has other DNA sequences that encode this CDR3 too. This rearrangement joins TRBV12-3 or TRBV12-4 to TRBJ2-7; D gene ambiguous. The V gene lost 5 bases and the J gene lost 4 bases, with 12 bases spanning the gap. The length of the CDR3 is 13 residues. The CDR3 DNA sequence: TGTGCCAGCAGTCACCCGTTCGGTTACGAGCAGTACTTC. It is translated as CASSHPFGYEQYF.

The chain uses TRBV6-5 and TRBJ1-2; 8 bases fit TRBD1. Looked up from germline, CDR1 is MNHEY and CDR2 is SVGAGI. The CDR3 is made up of 15 amino acids. V was clipped by 6 bases and J by 1 base; unmatched bases: 7. This CDR3 reads CASSVDRGLNYGYTF. The DNA for the CDR3 is TGTGCCAGCAGCGTCGACAGGGGCCTTAACTATGGCTACACCTTC.

The rearrangement joins TRBV5-8 to TRBJ2-1; D is uncertain. The CDR3 consists of 16 residues. From germline, CDR1 is SGHTS and CDR2 YDEGEE. V lost 3 bases and J 2 bases, leaving 15 bases between the germline ends. The DNA for the CDR3 is TGTGCCAGCAGCTCCGGCCGGGTCACTACCTACAATGAGCAGTTCTTC. Its translation is CASSSGRVTTYNEQFF. The entire variable domain, with the rest obtained from reference TRBV5-8 and TRBJ2-1, is as follows: EAGVTQSPTHLIKTRGQQATLRCSPISGHTSVYWYQQALGLGLQFLLWYDEGEERNRGNFPPRFSGRQFPNYSSELNVNALELEDSALYLCASSSGRVTTYNEQFFGPGTRLTVL.

The V gene is TRBV4-3, the J gene TRBJ2-1, with 8 bases identical to TRBD2. Germline assignment: CDR1 LGHNA and CDR2 YSLEER. The trim removed 3 bases at V and 7 bases at J, leaving 14 bases unmatched. The CDR3 covers 17 residues. CDR3 in amino acids: CASSHYLPRGGGNEQFF. In nucleotides, the CDR3 is TGCGCCAGCAGCCATTATCTTCCCCGGGGGGGCGGGAATGAGCAGTTCTTC.

This clone was seen only a few times. J is TRBJ2-7 and V is TRBV29-1, with 11 nucleotides matching TRBD1. CDR3 length: 14 residues. The germline V gene has CDR1 SQVTM and CDR2 ANQGSEA. After removal of 4 bases from V and 5 bases from J, the junction contained 7 bases not matched to a gene. CDR3 in DNA: TGCAGCGTTGCGTTTACGGACAGGGGGCACGAGCAGTACTTC. Amino acid sequence: CSVAFTDRGHEQYF.

The V gene is TRBV9, the J gene TRBJ2-1, with D possibly matching TRBD1 (5 bases). The CDR3 is made up of 14 amino acids. Trimming left V 0 bases short and J 10 bases short, with 14 bases between. Germline CDR1 SGDLS, CDR2 YYNGEE. The CDR3 region has the DNA TGTGCCAGCAGCGTAGAGGTAGGGGCCGACGAGCAGTTCTTC. Its translation: CASSVEVGADEQFF.

The genes are TRBV3-1 (or the pseudogene TRBV3-2) and TRBJ2-3, with D maybe TRBD2 (6 bases). Looked up from germline, CDR1 is LGHDT and CDR2 is YNNKEL (reference sequence). V was trimmed by 1 base and J by 1 base, leaving 18 bases between them. The CDR3 covers 18 residues. The CDR3 DNA reads TGTGCCAGCAGCCAAGGGTCGCGCCGGGGGTCCCGCACAGATACGCAGTATTTT. Its translation is CASSQGSRRGSRTDTQYF.

This clone occurred a few times. V usage is TRBV4-3 and J usage is TRBJ2-1, with D perhaps TRBD2 (6 bases). The CDR3 spans 15 residues. The ends were cut back, 4 bases at V and 5 bases at J, with 15 bases in the middle. Germline assignment: CDR1 LGHNA and CDR2 YSLEER. In DNA, the CDR3 is TGCGCCAGCAGCCCACGGAGTAGCGGTCACAATGAGCAGTTCTTC. Translated, it gives CASSPRSSGHNEQFF.

This chain connects TRBV6-5 to TRBJ1-5, with no clear D. Germline-derived CDR1 and CDR2 are MNHEY and SVGAGI. This CDR3 region has 13 residues. Trimming removed 7 bases from V and 7 bases from J, with 14 bases in between. The CDR3 DNA reads TGTGCCAGCAAGGAGGGCGGTAGGCAGCCCCAGCATTTT. The encoded protein is CASKEGGRQPQHF.

This rearrangement joins TRBV5-5 to TRBJ2-2, with D possibly being TRBD2 (6 bases). CDR1 is SGHKS and CDR2 is YYEKEE in the germline V gene (reference sequence). The CDR3 is made up of 17 amino acids. V was shortened by 2 bases and J by 3 bases, with 17 bases between the two germline ends. The chain's CDR3 is CASSLLLAGLHTGELFF. CDR3 nucleotide sequence: TGTGCCAGCAGCTTATTACTAGCAGGATTGCACACCGGGGAGCTGTTTTTT.

This clone was counted a single time. This chain connects TRBV19 to TRBJ1-5; 10 bases fit TRBD1. The V gene's germline CDR1 is LNHDA and CDR2 SQIVND (reference sequence). The CDR3 totals 16 residues. The J segment lost 6 bases and the V segment lost 3 bases, leaving 8 bases of the junction unmatched. The CDR3 reads CASSIISGQGSQPQHF. The CDR3 DNA is TGTGCCAGTAGTATCATATCGGGACAGGGGAGTCAGCCCCAGCATTTT.

The chain recombines TRBV4-3 with TRBJ2-7; 9 nucleotides match TRBD1. Trimming removed 3 bases from V and 2 bases from J; junction bases left unmatched: 2. This CDR3 spans 14 amino acids. CDR1 is LGHNA and CDR2 is YSLEER in the germline V gene. The CDR3 region has the DNA TGCGCCAGCAGCCAGGGACAGGGAGCCTACGAGCAGTACTTC. This gives the protein CASSQGQGAYEQYF.

This chain joins TRBV7-6 and TRBJ2-1; TRBD2 aligns across 15 bases. Germline CDR1 SGHVS, CDR2 FNYEAQ. CDR3 length: 15 residues. J was trimmed by 15 bases and V by 5 bases; bases with no gene match: 11. The DNA for the CDR3 is TGTGCCAGCAGCCAGTGGACTAGCGGGAGGGTACTCCGGTTCTTC. Residues: CASSQWTSGRVLRFF.

The V call is TRBV4-1, the J call TRBJ1-1, with D possibly TRBD1 on 6 matching bases. The CDR3 length is 17 residues. V lost 4 bases to trimming and J lost 1 base, with 19 bases between them. Germline CDR1 MGHRA, CDR2 YSYEKL. The CDR3 region is CASSREGRGERNTEAFF. CDR3 DNA sequence: TGCGCCAGCAGCCGAGAAGGCAGGGGAGAAAGGAACACTGAAGCTTTCTTT.

The V gene is TRBV27, the J gene TRBJ2-1; 7 nucleotides line up with TRBD1. Germline assignment: CDR1 MNHEY and CDR2 SMNVEV (reference sequence). The CDR3 is 13 residues long. The V and J ends lost 3 bases and 10 bases, in that order; junction bases with no gene match: 6. The CDR3 DNA is TGTGCCAGCAGTTTTGGGACAGACAGAGAGCAGTTCTTC. It codes for CASSFGTDREQFF.

The CDR3 spells CASRAPGQGDHNEQFF. CDR3 bases: TGTGCCAGCAGAGCACCGGGACAGGGGGATCACAATGAGCAGTTCTTC. The chain links TRBV9 to TRBJ2-1, with 11 bases fitting TRBD1. The CDR3 totals 16 residues. The J segment lost 5 bases and the V segment lost 5 bases, leaving 9 bases of the junction unmatched. Germline CDR1 SGDLS, CDR2 YYNGEE.

The chain combines TRBV28 with TRBJ2-1; possibly TRBD1 for D (5 bases). Between the trimmed V and J ends, which lost 8 bases and 0 bases, there was a span of 14 bases. The CDR3 is 15 amino acids. CDR1 is MDHEN, CDR2 SYDVKM, per germline. CDR3 residues: CASGRRVSSYNEQFF. In DNA, the CDR3 is TGTGCCAGCGGACGCAGGGTCAGCTCCTACAATGAGCAGTTCTTC.